One sample yielded the 21 T cell receptor beta chains listed below, sequenced in a study of shared clonotypes between healthy human individuals. Only CD45RO-negative cells positively selected for CCR7 counted as naive CD8 cells, so terminally differentiated effector memory CD45RA+ cells were excluded. Sequencing used immunoSEQ multiplex PCR; TCRdb keeps in-frame clones, though not all of them. Here the sample spans more than 2 million clones, just over 90% being singletons. The sequencing sample was made of naive CD8+ T cells from PBMCs. These receptors were taken from a man aged 18 to 29 in good health. Some clones in this sample may be carry-over from other donors' samples.

The rearrangement links TRBV28 to TRBJ2-1; D uncertain. Germline-derived CDR1 and CDR2 are MDHEN and SYDVKM. V lost 6 bases and J 0 bases, leaving 15 bases between the germline ends. The CDR3 is 16 residues long. The CDR3 DNA reads TGTGCCAGCAGGGGTACGGTGGAAAGCTCCTACAATGAGCAGTTCTTC. It yields the protein CASRGTVESSYNEQFF.

This chain links TRBV5-1 with TRBJ1-5; no firm D call. Germline CDR1 is SGHRS and CDR2 is YFSETQ. V was shortened by 0 bases and J by 0 bases, with 10 bases between the two germline ends. This CDR3 has 16 amino acids. The CDR3: CASSLDREYSNQPQHF. The DNA for the CDR3 is TGCGCCAGCAGCTTGGATAGGGAGTATAGCAATCAGCCCCAGCATTTT.

The chain employs TRBV5-4 and TRBJ2-1, with 7 bases that match TRBD1. This CDR3 contains 15 residues. CDR1 SGHNT and CDR2 YYREEE come from the germline V gene (reference sequence). The ends lost 4 bases at V and 0 bases at J; junction bases unmatched: 4. CDR3 in DNA: TGTGCCAGCAGCGTTCCAGGGGGCTCCTACAATGAGCAGTTCTTC. Translating gives CASSVPGGSYNEQFF. The variable domain in full, completed from reference TRBV5-4 and TRBJ2-1, reads ETGVTQSPTHLIKTRGQQVTLRCSSQSGHNTVSWYQQALGQGPQFIFQYYREEENGRGNFPPRFSGLQFPNYSSELNVNALELDDSALYLCASSVPGGSYNEQFFGPGTRLTVL.

This clone has just one count. CDR3 in DNA: TGTGCCAGCAGTTTCGGGGACAGACCTTCTTACGAGCAGTACTTC. Translation: CASSFGDRPSYEQYF. This chain joins TRBV28 and TRBJ2-7; 7 bases are a match to TRBD1. V shed 3 bases, J shed 4 bases, and the junction held 9 bases outside the gene matches. CDR3 length equals 15 residues. CDR1 and CDR2 (germline): MDHEN, SYDVKM.

V usage is TRBV15 and J usage is TRBJ2-3; D unclear. The CDR3 consists of 15 residues. The germline V and J ends were trimmed by 5 bases and 6 bases, with 18 bases remaining between them. CDR1 and CDR2 (germline): LNHNV, YYDKDF (reference sequence). The CDR3 protein is CATSQSFASMDTQYF. CDR3 nucleotide sequence: TGTGCCACCAGCCAATCATTCGCGAGTATGGATACGCAGTATTTT.

This sequence joins TRBV4-3 and TRBJ2-1, with D perhaps matching TRBD1 (5 bases). V was trimmed by 4 bases and J by 3 bases, leaving 19 bases between them. This CDR3 is built from 17 residues. Germline-derived CDR1 and CDR2 are LGHNA and YSLEER. CDR3 sequence reads: CASSPLYRSDRYNEQFF. CDR3 DNA sequence: TGCGCCAGCAGCCCACTATACAGGAGCGACCGCTACAATGAGCAGTTCTTC.

V is TRBV7-6 and J is TRBJ2-7, with 13 bases identical to TRBD2. Germline loops: CDR1 SGHVS, CDR2 FNYEAQ. Trimming took 4 bases from V and 4 from J; bases not matched to a gene: 1. This CDR3 has 14 residues. The CDR3 DNA is TGTGCCAGCAGCTCGGGACTAGCGGGATACGAGCAGTACTTC. It yields the protein CASSSGLAGYEQYF.

V usage is TRBV4-2 and J usage is TRBJ2-1; possible D gene TRBD2, 6 bases. V shed 0 bases and J shed 9 bases, with 6 bases lying between them. This CDR3 has 12 amino acids. Germline loops: CDR1 LGHNA, CDR2 YNFKEQ. The DNA for the CDR3 is TGTGCCAGCAGCCAAGAGGGAGGTGAGCAGTTCTTC. It yields the protein CASSQEGGEQFF.

The genes are TRBV14 and TRBJ2-7; 7 positions agree with TRBD2. Per germline, CDR1 SGHDN and CDR2 FVKESK. V was pared by 1 base and J by 3 bases, with 3 bases of the junction left unmatched. The CDR3 spans 14 residues. The CDR3 DNA sequence: TGTGCCAGCAGCCAAGTCCCGGGAGGCTACGAGCAGTACTTC. Residues: CASSQVPGGYEQYF. The whole variable domain, remainder taken from reference TRBV14 and TRBJ2-7, is EAGVTQFPSHSVIEKGQTVTLRCDPISGHDNLYWYRRVMGKEIKFLLHFVKESKQDESGMPNNRFLAERTGGTYSTLKVQPAELEDSGVYFCASSQVPGGYEQYFGPGTRLTVT.

The V gene is TRBV28, the J gene TRBJ2-1; D is perhaps TRBD1 (6 bases). The CDR3 covers 15 residues. Germline V gene lookup returns CDR1 MDHEN and CDR2 SYDVKM. Trimming took 2 bases from V and 6 from J, leaving 14 bases between them. CDR3 nucleotides: TGTGCCAGCAGTTTAGGACAGAGCCTAACCAATGAGCAGTTCTTC. Its protein product is CASSLGQSLTNEQFF.

The gene calls are TRBV5-6 and TRBJ2-2; 7 positions match TRBD1. Trimming removed 0 bases from V and 6 bases from J; junction bases left unmatched: 8. Per the germline V gene, CDR1 is SGHDT and CDR2 is YYEEEE. This CDR3 region has 16 residues. The CDR3 region is CASSLEDRRGSGELFF. In DNA form, the CDR3 reads TGTGCCAGCAGCTTGGAGGACAGGAGAGGATCCGGGGAGCTGTTTTTT.

This chain uses TRBV2 with TRBJ1-2; 9 positions agree with TRBD1. Trimming at V came to 7 bases and at J to 6 bases, leaving 9 bases not matched to a gene. The CDR3 runs to 14 residues. CDR1 SNHLY and CDR2 FYNNEI come from the germline V gene. The CDR3 loop is CASIWSTGGDGYTF. In DNA form, the CDR3 reads TGTGCCAGCATCTGGTCGACAGGGGGTGATGGCTACACCTTC.

Here the CDR3 reads CASSQRGSGAGANVLTF. The DNA of the CDR3 is TGTGCCAGCAGCCAGCGGGGTTCGGGGGCTGGGGCCAACGTCCTGACTTTC. The genes are TRBV11-3 and TRBJ2-6; 7 nucleotides agree with TRBD2. Trimming cost V 5 bases and J 2 bases; bases outside gene matches: 9. From germline, CDR1 is SGHNT and CDR2 YENEEA. This CDR3 has 17 amino acids. The full variable domain, in which reference TRBV11-3 and TRBJ2-6 provide the parts outside the CDR3, is EAGVVQSPRYKIIEKKQPVAFWCNPISGHNTLYWYLQNLGQGPELLIRYENEEAVDDSQLPKDRFSAERLKGVDSTLKIQPAELGDSAVYLCASSQRGSGAGANVLTFGAGSRLTVL.

This rearrangement joins TRBV27 to TRBJ2-7; the D is unclear. Trimming cost V 0 bases and J 7 bases, with 16 bases left between them. The CDR3 has 15 amino acids. Germline loops: CDR1 MNHEY, CDR2 SMNVEV (reference sequence). CDR3 in DNA: TGTGCCAGCAGTTTATCGATCCTCCCCTCGGGTGAGCAGTACTTC. Translated, it gives CASSLSILPSGEQYF.

V and J are TRBV27 and TRBJ2-7; D is undetermined. This CDR3 has 14 residues. Trimming left V 6 bases short and J 3 bases short, with 15 bases between. The germline CDR1 and CDR2 sequences are MNHEY and SMNVEV (reference sequence). The CDR3 is CASSPLARRYEQYF. CDR3 nucleotide sequence: TGTGCCAGCAGCCCTTTGGCGCGGCGCTACGAGCAGTACTTC.

This CDR3 reads CASGQDRASDTDTQYF. The DNA for the CDR3 is TGTGCTAGTGGGCAGGACCGGGCTAGCGACACAGATACGCAGTATTTT. The chain recombines TRBV12-5 with TRBJ2-3; D is perhaps TRBD2 (6 bases). The CDR3 consists of 16 residues. V was clipped by 6 bases and J by 2 bases, with 18 bases between them. The germline CDR1 and CDR2 sequences are LGHNT and FRNRAP.

The J gene is TRBJ2-1, the V gene TRBV4-1, with a possible D match to TRBD1 (6 bases). Germline lookup yields CDR1 MGHRA and CDR2 YSYEKL. The germline V and J ends were trimmed by 3 bases and 3 bases, with 12 bases remaining between them. This CDR3 contains 15 residues. The CDR3 spells CASSQVRGGYNEQFF. The CDR3, as DNA: TGCGCCAGCAGCCAGGTGCGAGGGGGCTACAATGAGCAGTTCTTC.

V is TRBV28 and J is TRBJ2-5; a possible D gene is TRBD2 (6 bases). V lost 7 bases to trimming and J lost 3 bases, with 12 bases between them. Germline V CDR1 and CDR2: MDHEN, SYDVKM. The CDR3 consists of 13 residues. This CDR3 is CASKGTPKETQYF. CDR3 coding DNA: TGTGCCAGCAAGGGGACTCCAAAAGAGACCCAGTACTTC.

The rearrangement joins TRBV15 to TRBJ2-2, with D uncertain. This CDR3 has 17 residues. V was shortened by 2 bases and J by 3 bases, with 16 bases between the two germline ends. Germline CDR1 and CDR2: LNHNV and YYDKDF (reference sequence). CDR3 in amino acids: CATSRIALSSDTGELFF. Written as DNA, the CDR3 is TGTGCCACCAGCAGAATCGCGCTCTCATCAGACACCGGGGAGCTGTTTTTT.

The gene calls are TRBV28 and TRBJ2-7; the match to TRBD1 covers 7 bases. Losses at the gene ends were 6 bases for V and 3 bases for J; bases not matched to a gene: 5. This CDR3 contains 13 residues. CDR1 is MDHEN, CDR2 SYDVKM, per germline. This chain's CDR3 is CASRSTGVYEQYF. Here the CDR3 DNA reads TGTGCCAGCAGATCTACAGGGGTCTACGAGCAGTACTTC.

The chain joins TRBV5-6 to TRBJ2-7, with 7 bases lining up with TRBD2. Germline V CDR1 and CDR2: SGHDT, YYEEEE. The CDR3 spans 15 residues. V shed 1 base and J 4 bases; nucleotides not matched to a gene: 8. For the CDR3, the DNA is TGTGCCAGCAGCTTGTACCTAGCGGATCATTACGAGCAGTACTTC. Amino acids: CASSLYLADHYEQYF.